The 6 T cell receptor beta chains reported below all come from one sample, sequenced in a study of neurological immune-mediated disorders. TCRdb re-analysed the 5' RACE reads in MiXCR, keeping a single row per CDR3 protein. The sample yields around 41,000 distinct CDR3 sequences, 13% to 15% seen once. Material: CD4+ T cells from blood. Every receptor here comes from a woman aged 55 to 70 with HTLV-1-associated myelopathy (HAM/TSP).

This clonotype was observed many times. The chain recombines TRBV2 with TRBJ2-6; D uncertain. Germline CDR1 reads SNHLY; CDR2 reads FYNNEI. The CDR3 loop spans 12 amino acids. Trimming left V 6 bases short and J 3 bases short, with 3 bases between. The CDR3 reads CASRGGANVLTF. The CDR3, as DNA: TGTGCCAGCAGAGGTGGGGCCAACGTCCTGACTTTC.

This clonotype was observed many times. CDR3 sequence reads: CSVEESGANVLTF. CDR3 nucleotide sequence: TGCAGCGTTGAGGAATCTGGGGCCAACGTCCTGACTTTC. J is TRBJ2-6 and V is TRBV29-1; D call uncertain. This CDR3 contains 13 residues. Germline V gene data show CDR1 as SQVTM and CDR2 as ANQGSEA. The V and J ends lost 3 bases and 1 base respectively, with 4 bases between them.

This clonotype was picked up one time. The chain combines TRBV3-1 with TRBJ2-4, with a possible D match to TRBD2 (6 bases). V shed 0 bases and J shed 9 bases, with 21 bases lying between them. Per germline, CDR1 LGHDT and CDR2 YNNKEL (reference sequence). The CDR3 is 17 residues long. The CDR3 sequence: CASSQDFVCGGNVIQYF. The CDR3 DNA reads TGTGCCAGCAGCCAAGATTTTGTCTGTGGGGGGAATGTCATTCAGTACTTC.

The sample holds many counts of this clonotype. The chain joins TRBV20-1 to TRBJ2-1; 8 bases are a match to TRBD2. Per the germline V gene, CDR1 is DFQATT and CDR2 is SNEGSKA (reference sequence). This CDR3 comprises 14 residues. V was clipped by 4 bases and J by 4 bases; unmatched bases: 6. In DNA, the CDR3 is TGCAGTGCTATGGGACTAGTCACATACAATGAGCAGTTCTTC. Its translation: CSAMGLVTYNEQFF.

This clonotype was counted many times. The rearrangement links TRBV5-1 to TRBJ2-3, with 10 positions matching TRBD2. Trimming at V came to 4 bases and at J to 5 bases, leaving 13 bases not matched to a gene. Germline V gene sequence: CDR1 SGHRS, CDR2 YFSETQ. The CDR3 runs 17 residues. The CDR3 here is CASSRTTSGAAVDTQYF. The CDR3 nucleotides are TGCGCCAGCAGCCGTACTACTAGCGGGGCCGCTGTAGATACGCAGTATTTT.

This clonotype occurred many times. This chain links TRBV5-1 with TRBJ2-7, with D perhaps TRBD1 (5 bases). The CDR3 runs 15 residues. V was clipped by 0 bases and J by 4 bases, with 14 bases between them. The germline V gene has CDR1 SGHRS and CDR2 YFSETQ. Written as DNA, the CDR3 is TGCGCCAGCAGCTTGGGGGGCTCAGAAGTTTACGAGCAGTACTTC. As protein: CASSLGGSEVYEQYF.